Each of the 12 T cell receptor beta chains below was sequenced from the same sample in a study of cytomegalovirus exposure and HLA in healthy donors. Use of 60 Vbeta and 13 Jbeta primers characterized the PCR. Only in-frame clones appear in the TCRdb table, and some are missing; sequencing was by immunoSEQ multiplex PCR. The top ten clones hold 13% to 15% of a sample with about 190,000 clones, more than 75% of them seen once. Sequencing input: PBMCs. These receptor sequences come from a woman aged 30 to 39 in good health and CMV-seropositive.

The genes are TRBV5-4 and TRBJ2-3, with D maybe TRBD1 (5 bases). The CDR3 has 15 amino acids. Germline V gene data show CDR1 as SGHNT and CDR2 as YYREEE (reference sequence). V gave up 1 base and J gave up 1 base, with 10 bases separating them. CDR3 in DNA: TGTGCCAGCAGCTTGTGGGCAGGGCGCACAGATACGCAGTATTTT. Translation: CASSLWAGRTDTQYF.

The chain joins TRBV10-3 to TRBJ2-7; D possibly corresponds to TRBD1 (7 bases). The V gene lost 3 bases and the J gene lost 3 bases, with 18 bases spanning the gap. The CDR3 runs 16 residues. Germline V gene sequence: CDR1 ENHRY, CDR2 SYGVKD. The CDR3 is CAISEESGGLSYEQYF. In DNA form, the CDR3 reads TGTGCCATCAGTGAAGAGTCAGGGGGGCTGAGCTACGAGCAGTACTTC.

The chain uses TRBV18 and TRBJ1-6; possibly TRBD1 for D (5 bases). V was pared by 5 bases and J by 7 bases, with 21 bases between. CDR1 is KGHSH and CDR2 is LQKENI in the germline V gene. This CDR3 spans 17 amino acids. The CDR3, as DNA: TGTGCCAGCTCAAGTCAGGGCCGAGCTGCCCTAAATTCACCCCTCCACTTT. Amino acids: CASSSQGRAALNSPLHF.

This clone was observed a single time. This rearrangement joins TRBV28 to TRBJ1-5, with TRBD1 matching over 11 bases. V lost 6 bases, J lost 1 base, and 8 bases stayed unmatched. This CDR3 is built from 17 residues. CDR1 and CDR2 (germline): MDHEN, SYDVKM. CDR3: CASSLGTGGWSNQPQHF. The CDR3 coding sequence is TGTGCCAGCAGCTTGGGGACAGGGGGTTGGAGCAATCAGCCCCAGCATTTT.

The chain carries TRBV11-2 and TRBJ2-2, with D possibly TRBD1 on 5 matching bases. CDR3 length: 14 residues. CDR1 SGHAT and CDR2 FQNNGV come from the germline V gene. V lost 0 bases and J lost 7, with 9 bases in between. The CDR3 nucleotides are TGTGCCAGCAGCTTAGACAGGGTCAGCGGGGAGCTGTTTTTT. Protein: CASSLDRVSGELFF.

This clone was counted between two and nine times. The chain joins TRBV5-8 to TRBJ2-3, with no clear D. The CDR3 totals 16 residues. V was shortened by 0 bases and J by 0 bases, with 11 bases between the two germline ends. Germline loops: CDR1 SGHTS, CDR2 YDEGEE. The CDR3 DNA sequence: TGTGCCAGCAGCTTGGTTGTCAGATCTAGCACAGATACGCAGTATTTT. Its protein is CASSLVVRSSTDTQYF. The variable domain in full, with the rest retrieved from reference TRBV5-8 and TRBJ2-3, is EAGVTQSPTHLIKTRGQQATLRCSPISGHTSVYWYQQALGLGLQFLLWYDEGEERNRGNFPPRFSGRQFPNYSSELNVNALELEDSALYLCASSLVVRSSTDTQYFGPGTRLTVL.

The CDR3 sequence: CATSTGVGGYGYTF. CDR3 DNA: TGTGCCACCAGCACCGGGGTCGGCGGCTATGGCTACACCTTC. V is TRBV15 and J is TRBJ1-2; D is ambiguous. Germline V gives CDR1 LNHNV, CDR2 YYDKDF (reference sequence). Trimming left V 4 bases short and J 4 bases short, with 13 bases between. This CDR3 has 14 residues.

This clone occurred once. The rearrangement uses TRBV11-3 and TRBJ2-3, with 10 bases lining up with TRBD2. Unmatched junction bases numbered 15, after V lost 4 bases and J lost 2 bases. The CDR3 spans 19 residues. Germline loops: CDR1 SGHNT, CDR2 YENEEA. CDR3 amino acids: CASSSKAPIAGGPTDTQYF. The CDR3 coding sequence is TGTGCCAGCAGCTCTAAGGCTCCCATAGCGGGAGGCCCCACAGATACGCAGTATTTT. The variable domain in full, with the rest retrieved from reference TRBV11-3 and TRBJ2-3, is EAGVVQSPRYKIIEKKQPVAFWCNPISGHNTLYWYLQNLGQGPELLIRYENEEAVDDSQLPKDRFSAERLKGVDSTLKIQPAELGDSAVYLCASSSKAPIAGGPTDTQYFGPGTRLTVL.

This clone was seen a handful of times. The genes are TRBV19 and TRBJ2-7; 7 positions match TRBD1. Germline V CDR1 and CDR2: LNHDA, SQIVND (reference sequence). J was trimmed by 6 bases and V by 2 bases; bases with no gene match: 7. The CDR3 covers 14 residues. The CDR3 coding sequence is TGTGCCAGTAGTATAACCGACAGGGAAGGCGAGCAGTACTTC. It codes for CASSITDREGEQYF.

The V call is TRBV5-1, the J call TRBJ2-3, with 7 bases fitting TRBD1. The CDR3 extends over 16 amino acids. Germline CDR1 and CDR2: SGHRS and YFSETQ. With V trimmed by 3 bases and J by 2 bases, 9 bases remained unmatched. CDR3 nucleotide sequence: TGCGCCAGCAGCTGGGAGCCGGGACAGTACACAGATACGCAGTATTTT. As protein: CASSWEPGQYTDTQYF. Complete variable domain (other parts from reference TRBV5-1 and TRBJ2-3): KAGVTQTPRYLIKTRGQQVTLSCSPISGHRSVSWYQQTPGQGLQFLFEYFSETQRNKGNFPGRFSGRQFSNSRSEMNVSTLELGDSALYLCASSWEPGQYTDTQYFGPGTRLTVL.

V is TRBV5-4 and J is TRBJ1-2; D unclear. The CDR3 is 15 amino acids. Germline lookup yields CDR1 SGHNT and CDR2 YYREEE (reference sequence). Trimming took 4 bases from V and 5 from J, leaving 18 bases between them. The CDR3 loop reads CASSTVGRGIYGYTF. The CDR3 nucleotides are TGTGCCAGCAGCACCGTGGGTCGCGGGATATATGGCTACACCTTC. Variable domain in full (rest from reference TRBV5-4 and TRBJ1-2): ETGVTQSPTHLIKTRGQQVTLRCSSQSGHNTVSWYQQALGQGPQFIFQYYREEENGRGNFPPRFSGLQFPNYSSELNVNALELDDSALYLCASSTVGRGIYGYTFGSGTRLTVV.

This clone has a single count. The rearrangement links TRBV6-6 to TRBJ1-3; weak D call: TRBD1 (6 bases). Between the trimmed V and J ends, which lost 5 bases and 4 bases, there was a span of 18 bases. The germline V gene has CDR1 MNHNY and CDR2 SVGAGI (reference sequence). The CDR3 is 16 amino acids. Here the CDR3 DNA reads TGTGCCAGCAGTCGACAGGCAGCTACGTCAGGAAACACCATATATTTT. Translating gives CASSRQAATSGNTIYF.